These T cell receptor beta chains were read from a single sample in a study of CD8+ T cells in alopecia areata. The method was immunoSEQ multiplex PCR; TCRdb's version includes in-frame clones alone and lacks a portion of them. The data show some 8,000 clones, 70% to 85% seen once. Sequenced material: CD4+ Tregs sorted from blood. The receptors originated from a human donor with alopecia areata. Both conserved end residues are part of each CDR3. A D gene is named only where the DNA matches it firmly. Rows may omit the clone size; those that give it use once, few, many or a size class.

V	J	size	D	DNA	CDR3
TRBV4-2	TRBJ1-4	.	.	TGTGCCAGCAGCCTTGTTAATGAAAAACTGTTTTTT	CASSLVNEKLFF
TRBV7-2	TRBJ2-7	.	.	TGTGCCAGCAGCCGGGGTGGTGGACTTTCCTTAGGGGAGCAGTACTTC	CASSRGGGLSLGEQYF
TRBV12-5	TRBJ2-5	.	TRBD2	TGTGCTAGTGGTTTGAGCGGGACCCAAGAGACCCAGTACTTC	CASGLSGTQETQYF
TRBV29-1	TRBJ2-2	.	TRBD2	TGCAGCGTTCGTTCGACTAGCGGATACACCGGGGAGCTGTTTTTT	CSVRSTSGYTGELFF
TRBV9	TRBJ1-1	.	.	TGTGCCAGCGGGGAGGACACTGAAGCTTTCTTT	CASGEDTEAFF
TRBV2	TRBJ2-4	.	.	TGTGCCAGCAGCTACGGGACGAGCAAAAACATTCAGTACTTC	CASSYGTSKNIQYF
TRBV18	TRBJ1-5	.	.	TGTGCCAGCTCACCCTTGGAGGGGCAGCCCCAGCATTTT	CASSPLEGQPQHF
TRBV6-5	TRBJ2-3	.	.	TGTGCCAGCAGTTACTTAGGAGGGATGGGTACGCAGTATTTT	CASSYLGGMGTQYF
TRBV29-1	TRBJ2-3	.	.	TGCAGCGTCGCCAACACAGATACGCAGTATTTT	CSVANTDTQYF
TRBV11-2	TRBJ2-2	.	TRBD1	TGTGCCAGCAGCTTACACGACAGGGGGCGCCGCACCGGGGAGCTGTTTTTT	CASSLHDRGRRTGELFF
TRBV5-1	TRBJ2-7	.	TRBD2	TGCGCCAGCAGCTTGGTCCCTGGGGGGGCCTACGAGCAGTACTTC	CASSLVPGGAYEQYF
TRBV7-2	TRBJ1-2	few	.	TGTGCCAGCAGCTTAGGCCCAGCTAACTATGGCTACACCTTC	CASSLGPANYGYTF
TRBV5-1	TRBJ2-1	few	.	TGCGCCAGCAGAGTTGCCGATGAGCAGTTCTTC	CASRVADEQFF
TRBV6-5	TRBJ1-3	.	.	TGTGCCAGCAGTTACTCGGAAGGCAGCTCTGGAAACACCATATATTTT	CASSYSEGSSGNTIYF
TRBV9	TRBJ1-1	once	.	TGTGCCAGCAGCCCGGGACTCCGGAACACTGAAGCTTTCTTT	CASSPGLRNTEAFF
TRBV5-1	TRBJ2-5	.	TRBD2	TGCGCCAGCAGCTGGGGCCGACTAGCGGGGACGAACCAAGAGACCCAGTACTTC	CASSWGRLAGTNQETQYF
TRBV5-1	TRBJ1-3	once	TRBD1	TGCGCCAGCAGCGCGGACAGGGGGCTTGGAAACACCATATATTTT	CASSADRGLGNTIYF
TRBV30	TRBJ2-7	.	TRBD2	TGTGCCTGGAGTGTATTCTCCCCGGGCGGGGGAATGAGCGAGCAGTACTTC	CAWSVFSPGGGMSEQYF
TRBV19	TRBJ1-5	.	.	TGTGCCAGTAGTATACTAACGGACAATCAGCCCCAGCATTTT	CASSILTDNQPQHF
TRBV7-2	TRBJ2-4	.	TRBD2	TGTGCCAGCAGCTTTATCGGGGGGGGTGAAAACATTCAGTACTTC	CASSFIGGGENIQYF
TRBV28	TRBJ2-7	.	.	TGTGCCAGCAGTCCCCTCGGCCTCACCTCCTACGAGCAGTACTTC	CASSPLGLTSYEQYF
TRBV6-1	TRBJ2-5	.	TRBD1	TGTGCCAGCAGATGGACAGGGTTGGAGACCCAGTACTTC	CASRWTGLETQYF
TRBV5-1	TRBJ2-2	few	.	TGCGCCAGCAGCTTGTTGGCCAAACGGGACACCGGGGAGCTGTTTTTT	CASSLLAKRDTGELFF
TRBV15	TRBJ1-3	.	.	TGTGCCACCAGCAGAGAAGAGGGGTGGAGAAACACCATATATTTT	CATSREEGWRNTIYF
TRBV6-6	TRBJ2-7	.	.	TGTGCCAGCAGTTACCGATTGGAGGAGCAGTACTTC	CASSYRLEEQYF
TRBV5-1	TRBJ1-2	.	.	TGCGCCAGCAGCCTGGTGGGACATGGCTACACCTTC	CASSLVGHGYTF
TRBV10-2	TRBJ2-3	.	.	TGCGCCAGCCGGTTCCCCGCCACAGATACGCAGTATTTT	CASRFPATDTQYF